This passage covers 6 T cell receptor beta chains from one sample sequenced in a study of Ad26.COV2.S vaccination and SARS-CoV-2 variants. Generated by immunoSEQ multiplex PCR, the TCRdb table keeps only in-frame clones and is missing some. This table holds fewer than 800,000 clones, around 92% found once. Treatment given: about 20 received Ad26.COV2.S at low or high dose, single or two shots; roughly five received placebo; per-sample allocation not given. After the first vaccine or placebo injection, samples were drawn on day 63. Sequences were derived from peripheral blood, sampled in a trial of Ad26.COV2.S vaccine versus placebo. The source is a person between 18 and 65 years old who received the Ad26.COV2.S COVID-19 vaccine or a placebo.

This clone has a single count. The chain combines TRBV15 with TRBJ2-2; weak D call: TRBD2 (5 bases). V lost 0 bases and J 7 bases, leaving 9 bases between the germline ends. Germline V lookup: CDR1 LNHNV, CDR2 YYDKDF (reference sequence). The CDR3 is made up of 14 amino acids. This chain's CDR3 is CATSRDYRGGELFF. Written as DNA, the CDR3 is TGTGCCACCAGCAGAGATTATCGGGGCGGGGAGCTGTTTTTT.

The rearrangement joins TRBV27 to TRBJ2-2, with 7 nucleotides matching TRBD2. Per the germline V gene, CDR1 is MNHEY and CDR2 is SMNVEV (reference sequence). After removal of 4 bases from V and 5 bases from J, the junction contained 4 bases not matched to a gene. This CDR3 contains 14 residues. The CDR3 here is CASSWAGVTGELFF. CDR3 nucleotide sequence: TGTGCCAGCAGTTGGGCGGGGGTGACCGGGGAGCTGTTTTTT.

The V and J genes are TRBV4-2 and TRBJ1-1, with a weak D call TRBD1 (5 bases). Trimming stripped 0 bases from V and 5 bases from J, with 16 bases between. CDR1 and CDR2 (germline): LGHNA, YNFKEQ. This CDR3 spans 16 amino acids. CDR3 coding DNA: TGTGCCAGCAGCCAAGACTATGGGGCTGGGCAGACTGAAGCTTTCTTT. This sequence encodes CASSQDYGAGQTEAFF.

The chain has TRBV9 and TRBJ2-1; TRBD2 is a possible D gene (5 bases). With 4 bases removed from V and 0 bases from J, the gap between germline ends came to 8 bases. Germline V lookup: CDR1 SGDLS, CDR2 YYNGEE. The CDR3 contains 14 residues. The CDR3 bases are TGTGCCAGCAGCCCGAGGGTCTCCTACAATGAGCAGTTCTTC. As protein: CASSPRVSYNEQFF. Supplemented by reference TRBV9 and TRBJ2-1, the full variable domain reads DSGVTQTPKHLITATGQRVTLRCSPRSGDLSVYWYQQSLDQGLQFLIQYYNGEERAKGNILERFSAQQFPDLHSELNLSSLELGDSALYFCASSPRVSYNEQFFGPGTRLTVL.

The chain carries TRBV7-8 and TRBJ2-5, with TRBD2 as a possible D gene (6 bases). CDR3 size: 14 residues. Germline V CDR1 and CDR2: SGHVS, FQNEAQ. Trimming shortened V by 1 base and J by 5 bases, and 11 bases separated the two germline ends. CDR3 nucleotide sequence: TGTGCCAGCAGCTTAGATGGAGGGGACGAGACCCAGTACTTC. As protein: CASSLDGGDETQYF.

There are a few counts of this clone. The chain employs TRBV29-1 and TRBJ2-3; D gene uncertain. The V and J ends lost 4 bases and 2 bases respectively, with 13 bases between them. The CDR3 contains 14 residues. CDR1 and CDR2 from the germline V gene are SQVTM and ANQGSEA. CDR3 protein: CSVVLQQYTDTQYF. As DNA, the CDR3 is TGCAGCGTTGTACTACAACAGTACACAGATACGCAGTATTTT.